A single sample gave rise to the 7 T cell receptor beta chains below, sequenced in a study of CD8+ T cells in alopecia areata (dated by TCRdb to the late 2010s). Library generation was performed with the immunoSEQ multiplex PCR assay. For TCR sequencing, RNA was extracted from every sample and reverse transcribed into cDNA to serve as template. The table was pulled from immuneACCESS by TCRdb, which kept in-frame rearrangements only. Such tables lose some clones; where checked, under half of the loss comes from unresolved V genes, and the rest has no known cause. This sample holds some 120,000 clones; roughly 50% were observed only once. The ten largest account for about 10% of the sample. The sample was NKG2D-low CD8+ T cells sorted from blood. The sample's cell subset or site, from its label and the paper: sorted CD8+ NKG2D-low blood T cells. The origin of the receptors is a human donor with alopecia areata.

This clone was recorded a few times. This chain uses TRBV29-1 with TRBJ2-3, with TRBD2 matching over 10 bases. Germline CDR1 SQVTM, CDR2 ANQGSEA. The trim removed 3 bases at V and 3 bases at J, leaving 6 bases unmatched. The CDR3 contains 15 residues. This CDR3 reads CSVDRLAGETDTQYF. The CDR3 region has the DNA TGCAGCGTTGACCGGCTAGCGGGGGAGACAGATACGCAGTATTTT.

This clone was observed a single time. The chain couples TRBV7-8 to TRBJ2-2; perhaps D is TRBD1 or TRBD2 (5 bases each). This CDR3 is built from 16 residues. CDR1 is SGHVS, CDR2 FQNEAQ, per germline. The V and J ends lost 10 bases and 1 base respectively, with 19 bases between them. The chain's CDR3 is CATDTFRGVNTGELFF. The DNA of the CDR3 is TGTGCCACCGACACTTTTCGGGGCGTGAACACCGGGGAGCTGTTTTTT.

This clone was detected only a few times. The chain employs TRBV29-1 and TRBJ1-2, with a weak D call TRBD1 (5 bases). The CDR3 length is 13 residues. The ends were cut back, 3 bases at V and 2 bases at J, with 10 bases in the middle. CDR1 is SQVTM and CDR2 is ANQGSEA in the germline V gene. The CDR3 sequence: CSVDTGENYGYTF. The DNA of the CDR3 is TGCAGCGTTGATACGGGGGAGAACTATGGCTACACCTTC.

This clone occurred a few times. The chain recombines TRBV28 with TRBJ2-7; D unresolved. V lost 6 bases, J lost 3 bases, and 15 bases lay in between. This CDR3 has 14 residues. Germline V gene sequence: CDR1 MDHEN, CDR2 SYDVKM. This chain's CDR3 is CASRPTAASYEQYF. The CDR3 DNA reads TGTGCCAGCAGACCTACCGCAGCCAGCTACGAGCAGTACTTC. Looking up the rest from reference TRBV28 and TRBJ2-7 gives the full variable domain: DVKVTQSSRYLVKRTGEKVFLECVQDMDHENMFWYRQDPGLGLRLIYFSYDVKMKEKGDIPEGYSVSREKKERFSLILESASTNQTSMYLCASRPTAASYEQYFGPGTRLTVT.

The V and J genes are TRBV25-1 and TRBJ2-6, with D tentatively TRBD2 (6 bases). The CDR3 extends over 14 amino acids. Germline CDR1 and CDR2: MGHDK and SYGVNS. The germline V and J ends were trimmed by 8 bases and 0 bases, with 8 bases remaining between them. CDR3 coding DNA: TGTGCCAGCTGGGGGGACTCTGGGGCCAACGTCCTGACTTTC. Translating it yields CASWGDSGANVLTF.

V and J are TRBV28 and TRBJ2-1, with D hard to call. The V end lost 3 bases, the J end lost 7 bases, and 10 bases lay between the germline ends. CDR1 MDHEN and CDR2 SYDVKM come from the germline V gene. The CDR3 is made up of 13 amino acids. The CDR3: CASSFRRINEQFF. The CDR3 coding sequence is TGTGCCAGCAGTTTTCGTCGCATTAATGAGCAGTTCTTC.

This clone was observed a handful of times. The chain carries TRBV11-2 and TRBJ2-6; D unclear. Germline values: CDR1 SGHAT, CDR2 FQNNGV. This CDR3 region has 15 residues. V was trimmed by 5 bases and J by 0 bases, leaving 8 bases between them. The CDR3: CASSGRFSGANVLTF. The CDR3 nucleotides are TGTGCCAGCAGCGGTCGGTTCTCTGGGGCCAACGTCCTGACTTTC.